These 25 T cell receptor beta chains were sequenced from one sample in a study of blood T cell repertoires in COVID-19. TCRdb's table, derived via immunoSEQ multiplex PCR, lists solely in-frame clones and lacks some. The sample holds tens of thousands of clones, 80% to 90% seen once. The sample comprised peripheral blood. The receptors were gathered from a man between 50 and 59 years old with acute or convalescent COVID-19.

This clone was seen more than once but under ten times. The chain employs TRBV19 and TRBJ1-5, with D uncertain. The germline V gene has CDR1 LNHDA and CDR2 SQIVND (reference sequence). V was cut by 4 bases and J by 3 bases, with 13 bases left in between. The CDR3 runs to 15 residues. The CDR3 protein is CASSTTPRDNQPQHF. The DNA of the CDR3 is TGTGCCAGTAGTACAACTCCCCGGGACAATCAGCCCCAGCATTTT.

The chain joins TRBV4-2 to TRBJ2-3; 8 bases match TRBD1. V shed 3 bases and J 1 base; nucleotides not matched to a gene: 6. The CDR3 sequence is 16 residues long. The germline CDR1 and CDR2 sequences are LGHNA and YNFKEQ. In DNA, the CDR3 is TGTGCCAGCAGCCAGGCGGGACAGGCCCGCACAGATACGCAGTATTTT. It codes for CASSQAGQARTDTQYF.

The V gene is TRBV15, the J gene TRBJ2-5, with TRBD2 identical over 13 bases. Germline V gene data show CDR1 as LNHNV and CDR2 as YYDKDF (reference sequence). Losses at the gene ends were 5 bases for V and 1 base for J; bases not matched to a gene: 10. CDR3 size: 18 residues. The CDR3 DNA reads as TGTGCCACCAGCGGGGATACTAGCGGGAGGGCCCTCCAAGAGACCCAGTACTTC. Translating gives CATSGDTSGRALQETQYF.

The chain combines TRBV12-3 or TRBV12-4 with TRBJ1-2, with D unclear. The CDR3 extends over 13 amino acids. V lost 1 base, J lost 5 bases, and 8 bases lay in between. Here the CDR3 DNA reads TGTGCCAGCAGTTTAGGGGCGGGGTATGGCTACACCTTC. The encoded protein is CASSLGAGYGYTF.

The chain combines TRBV19 with TRBJ1-5; D remains ambiguous. The CDR3 is 14 amino acids. In germline, CDR1 is LNHDA, CDR2 SQIVND (reference sequence). Trimming cost V 9 bases and J 2 bases, with 14 bases left between them. CDR3 nucleotide sequence: TGTGCCAGCAGAGACATCAATGGCAATCAGCCCCAGCATTTT. The encoded protein is CASRDINGNQPQHF.

The rearrangement links TRBV3-1 (or the pseudogene TRBV3-2) to TRBJ1-5; a weak D match, TRBD1 (6 bases). V gave up 4 bases and J gave up 9 bases, with 19 bases separating them. The CDR3 runs 15 residues. Germline values: CDR1 LGHDT, CDR2 YNNKEL (reference sequence). CDR3 bases: TGTGCCAGCAGCCCAGGATGGGGGGGCAGGACGCCCCAGCATTTT. This gives the protein CASSPGWGGRTPQHF.

This chain links TRBV7-3 with TRBJ2-3; D possibly corresponds to TRBD2 (5 bases). Looked up from germline, CDR1 is SGHTA and CDR2 is FQGTGA. The CDR3 runs 14 residues. V lost 1 base, J lost 3 bases, and 8 bases lay in between. This CDR3 is CASSLRLATDTQYF. The CDR3 coding sequence is TGTGCCAGCAGCTTAAGGCTAGCTACAGATACGCAGTATTTT.

The chain couples TRBV9 to TRBJ2-5, with 10 bases fitting TRBD2. CDR1 is SGDLS and CDR2 is YYNGEE in the germline V gene. The CDR3 length is 15 residues. J gave up 5 bases and V 0 bases, and 4 bases lay outside the gene matches. For the CDR3, the DNA is TGTGCCAGCAGCGTAGGGAGCGGGAGGGGGGAGACCCAGTACTTC. Amino acids: CASSVGSGRGETQYF. Complete variable domain (other parts from reference TRBV9 and TRBJ2-5): DSGVTQTPKHLITATGQRVTLRCSPRSGDLSVYWYQQSLDQGLQFLIQYYNGEERAKGNILERFSAQQFPDLHSELNLSSLELGDSALYFCASSVGSGRGETQYFGPGTRLLVL.

The V and J genes are TRBV5-1 and TRBJ2-7, with 8 bases lining up with TRBD1. Germline V gives CDR1 SGHRS, CDR2 YFSETQ. This CDR3 spans 17 amino acids. V lost 2 bases to trimming and J lost 3 bases; unmatched junction nucleotides: 13. CDR3 protein: CASSLGQMGQASYEQYF. Written as DNA, the CDR3 is TGCGCCAGCAGCTTAGGTCAGATGGGACAGGCTAGCTACGAGCAGTACTTC.

The chain employs TRBV9 and TRBJ2-3; 9 positions match TRBD2. The CDR3 spans 15 residues. V lost 1 base, J lost 5 bases, and 5 bases stayed unmatched. The germline CDR1 and CDR2 sequences are SGDLS and YYNGEE. CDR3 loop: CASSVSSGGRDTQYF. DNA of the CDR3: TGTGCCAGCAGCGTATCGAGCGGGGGGAGAGATACGCAGTATTTT.

The chain is built from TRBV19 and TRBJ2-2; possibly TRBD1 for D (6 bases). Looked up from germline, CDR1 is LNHDA and CDR2 is SQIVND (reference sequence). CDR3 length: 14 residues. V lost 7 bases to trimming and J lost 4 bases, with 13 bases between them. The CDR3 bases are TGTGCCAGTACTCCGACAGGCACCACCGGGGAGCTGTTTTTT. Its translation: CASTPTGTTGELFF.

This clone was counted only a few times. The rearrangement uses TRBV6-1 and TRBJ2-7, with a weak D call TRBD1 (5 bases). CDR1 is MNHNS and CDR2 is SASEGT in the germline V gene. Trimming removed 11 bases from V and 3 bases from J, with 17 bases in between. The CDR3 is 13 residues long. The CDR3 sequence is CAATQGQFYEQYF. The CDR3 DNA is TGTGCCGCCACGCAGGGCCAATTCTACGAGCAGTACTTC.

Note on this clone: Other nucleotide sequences from this sample produce the same CDR3. V gene TRBV5-4 combines with J gene TRBJ2-1; tentatively, D is TRBD1 (5 bases). The V end lost 5 bases, the J end lost 4 bases, and 10 bases lay between the germline ends. The CDR3 is made up of 13 amino acids. Germline V CDR1 and CDR2: SGHNT, YYREEE (reference sequence). As DNA, the CDR3 is TGTGCCAGCAGACCTGACAGTTACAATGAGCAGTTCTTC. Residues: CASRPDSYNEQFF.

The chain joins TRBV5-6 to TRBJ1-2; TRBD1 agrees at 7 bases. Germline CDR1 reads SGHDT; CDR2 reads YYEEEE. There are 14 residues in the CDR3. Trimming at V came to 4 bases and at J to 1 base, leaving 4 bases not matched to a gene. The CDR3 DNA is TGTGCCAGCAGCGTGGGGACAGTTAACTATGGCTACACCTTC. It encodes CASSVGTVNYGYTF.

The chain couples TRBV6-1 to TRBJ1-5, with D unresolved. Trimming stripped 3 bases from V and 5 bases from J, with 5 bases between. The CDR3 covers 12 residues. CDR1 and CDR2 (germline): MNHNS, SASEGT. CDR3 in DNA: TGTGCCAGCAGTGACGGAGATCAGCCCCAGCATTTT. It codes for CASSDGDQPQHF.

V and J are TRBV11-3 and TRBJ2-2; a possible D gene is TRBD1 (5 bases). With 0 bases removed from V and 0 bases from J, the gap between germline ends came to 8 bases. Germline CDR1 SGHNT, CDR2 YENEEA. The CDR3 length is 16 residues. For the CDR3, the DNA is TGTGCCAGCAGCTTAGACCTAGGGGCGAACACCGGGGAGCTGTTTTTT. Translated, it gives CASSLDLGANTGELFF. Filled out from reference TRBV11-3 and TRBJ2-2, the complete variable domain reads EAGVVQSPRYKIIEKKQPVAFWCNPISGHNTLYWYLQNLGQGPELLIRYENEEAVDDSQLPKDRFSAERLKGVDSTLKIQPAELGDSAVYLCASSLDLGANTGELFFGEGSRLTVL.

V usage is TRBV19 and J usage is TRBJ1-1; TRBD1 might be the D (6 bases). The germline gives CDR1 LNHDA, CDR2 SQIVND (reference sequence). The CDR3 spans 15 residues. V dropped 6 bases and J dropped 4 bases, with 18 bases sitting between them. Here the CDR3 reads CASSVDSWISTEAFF. CDR3 sequence (DNA): TGTGCCAGTAGCGTGGACAGTTGGATAAGCACTGAAGCTTTCTTT.

V usage is TRBV7-9 and J usage is TRBJ1-1; TRBD1 matches at 9 bases. This CDR3 is 15 amino acids long. The germline gives CDR1 SEHNR, CDR2 FQNEAQ (reference sequence). The junction had 9 bases not matched to a gene; V was cut back by 6 bases and J by 4 bases. CDR3 loop: CASRGPTGGITEAFF. The CDR3, as DNA: TGTGCCAGCAGAGGTCCCACAGGGGGCATCACTGAAGCTTTCTTT.

The rearrangement joins TRBV15 to TRBJ2-7; possibly TRBD1 for D (5 bases). The CDR3 extends over 14 amino acids. Trimming pared 0 bases from V and 5 bases from J, leaving 11 bases between. CDR1 and CDR2 from the germline V gene are LNHNV and YYDKDF (reference sequence). The CDR3 DNA sequence: TGTGCCACCAGCAGAGAGGCGCCGGACAACGAGCAGTACTTC. Its translation is CATSREAPDNEQYF.

The rearrangement uses TRBV9 and TRBJ1-2, with 8 bases that match TRBD1. V lost 3 bases to trimming and J lost 4 bases; unmatched junction nucleotides: 5. Germline assignment: CDR1 SGDLS and CDR2 YYNGEE. CDR3 size: 14 residues. The CDR3 spells CASSATGEGYGYTF. The DNA of the CDR3 is TGTGCCAGCAGCGCGACAGGGGAGGGCTATGGCTACACCTTC.

The CDR3: CASSPYRLGNQPQHF. As DNA, the CDR3 is TGTGCCAGCAGTCCATACAGGCTAGGGAATCAGCCCCAGCATTTT. This rearrangement joins TRBV2 to TRBJ1-5, with TRBD1 as a possible D gene (5 bases). Trimming removed 5 bases from V and 4 bases from J, with 15 bases in between. The CDR3 extends over 15 amino acids. Germline V gives CDR1 SNHLY, CDR2 FYNNEI.

The V and J genes are TRBV3-1 (or the pseudogene TRBV3-2) and TRBJ2-7, with TRBD1 matching over 8 bases. Germline trimming cut 5 bases from V and 5 bases from J; bases unmatched to any gene: 5. This CDR3 has 13 amino acids. The V gene's germline CDR1 is LGHDT and CDR2 YNNKEL (reference sequence). The CDR3 spells CASSWGQADEQYF. The CDR3 nucleotides read TGTGCCAGCAGCTGGGGACAGGCCGACGAGCAGTACTTC.

V is TRBV10-1 and J is TRBJ2-3; D not resolved. This CDR3 region has 15 residues. Trimming stripped 2 bases from V and 0 bases from J, with 9 bases between. Per the germline V gene, CDR1 is WNHNN and CDR2 is SYGVQD (reference sequence). CDR3 bases: TGCGCCAGCAGTGAGGTAGCTTTTAGCACAGATACGCAGTATTTT. This translates into CASSEVAFSTDTQYF.

The rearrangement uses TRBV29-1 and TRBJ1-1; a possible D gene is TRBD1 (5 bases). This CDR3 contains 12 residues. CDR1 is SQVTM and CDR2 is ANQGSEA in the germline V gene. V was pared by 6 bases and J by 6 bases, with 14 bases between. The CDR3 bases are TGCAGCGTCCAACGGGGGACCTCTGAAGCTTTCTTT. Translation gives CSVQRGTSEAFF.

The chain recombines TRBV19 with TRBJ1-5; TRBD1 might be the D (6 bases). CDR3 length: 16 amino acids. The V end was cut by 7 bases, the J end by 0 bases, with 16 bases between. CDR1 and CDR2 (germline): LNHDA, SQIVND (reference sequence). CDR3 nucleotides: TGTGCCAGTAATCAATACCGACAGGCTAGCAATCAGCCCCAGCATTTT. It specifies CASNQYRQASNQPQHF.